The entry below gives a single T cell receptor beta chain sequence along with its context. This CDR3 has 19 amino acids. Germline V gene sequence: CDR1 MNHNS, CDR2 SASEGT. TCRdb re-called the 5' RACE reads; every CDR3 protein appears as one record, without DNA. Here the sample table reports approximately 400,000 distinct CDR3 sequences. These data are taken from a study of monozygotic twins with inflammatory bowel disease. The chain carries TRBV6-1 and TRBJ1-3. This receptor was identified in a human donor with ulcerative colitis or Crohn's disease, or a healthy co-twin of an affected twin (not recorded which). Sample: blood. The CDR3 loop reads CASSPKYRRVISSGNTIYF.